A selection of T cell receptor beta chains follows, all from one sample in a study of glioma-infiltrating T cells. Each CDR3 protein gets one entry after TCRdb re-called the multiplex PCR reads with MiXCR. The sample has 300,000 to 450,000 distinct CDR3 sequences, approximately 42% seen once. Material for sequencing was glioma tissue, nonneoplastic brain tissue, or PBMCs (not recorded which). Receptor source: a human donor with low-grade glioma or glioblastoma, undergoing nonglioma brain surgery, or in good health (not recorded which). Each CDR3 is given with its conserved first and last residue. A D gene is named only where the DNA matches it firmly. Expanded clones get a size class; other rows say once, few or many, or leave the size out.

d_gene: TRBD1; len: 13; v_gene: TRBV4-1; j_gene: TRBJ1-2; abundance: NA; CDR3nt: TGCGCCAGCAGCCCCGGGACAGGGCCCGGCTACACCTTC; CDR3aa: CASSPGTGPGYTF
d_gene: NA; len: 13; v_gene: TRBV6-6; j_gene: TRBJ1-2; abundance: few; CDR3nt: TGTGCCAGCAGTTACCCCGACAGGTCTGGCTACACCTTC; CDR3aa: CASSYPDRSGYTF
d_gene: NA; len: 16; v_gene: TRBV4-1; j_gene: TRBJ1-4; abundance: NA; CDR3nt: TGCGCCAGCAGCCAAGAACGGCAGGGCAATAATGAAAAACTGTTTTTT; CDR3aa: CASSQERQGNNEKLFF
d_gene: NA; len: 11; v_gene: TRBV7-9; j_gene: TRBJ2-5; abundance: many; CDR3nt: TGTGCCAGCAGCTTTTCAGAGACCCAGTACTTC; CDR3aa: CASSFSETQYF
d_gene: TRBD2; len: 18; v_gene: TRBV7-2; j_gene: TRBJ2-7; abundance: NA; CDR3nt: TGTGCCAGCAGCTTAAGGGCTAGCGGGAGTCGAGCCTCCTACGAGCAGTACTTC; CDR3aa: CASSLRASGSRASYEQYF
d_gene: NA; len: 14; v_gene: TRBV4-1; j_gene: TRBJ1-1; abundance: NA; CDR3nt: TGCGCCAGCAGCGGCCGGACGAATAGGGCTGAAGCTTTCTTT; CDR3aa: CASSGRTNRAEAFF
d_gene: NA; len: 15; v_gene: TRBV12-3/TRBV12-4; j_gene: TRBJ1-5; abundance: few; CDR3nt: TGTGCCAGCAGTTCCGGGACAATTAGCAATCAGCCCCAGCATTTT; CDR3aa: CASSSGTISNQPQHF
d_gene: TRBD2; len: 15; v_gene: TRBV7-3; j_gene: TRBJ2-3; abundance: NA; CDR3nt: TGTGCCAGCAGCGCCGGCGGGGGTCTCACAGATACGCAGTATTTT; CDR3aa: CASSAGGGLTDTQYF
d_gene: NA; len: 15; v_gene: TRBV27; j_gene: TRBJ2-1; abundance: NA; CDR3nt: TGTGCCAGCAGTGCATCCGGGACGGGTCCCTACGAGCAGTTATTC; CDR3aa: CASSASGTGPYEQLF
d_gene: TRBD1; len: 15; v_gene: TRBV6-4; j_gene: TRBJ2-3; abundance: many; CDR3nt: TGTGCCAGCAGTGACTCGACAGGGGGCGCAGATACGCAGTATTTT; CDR3aa: CASSDSTGGADTQYF
d_gene: NA; len: 14; v_gene: TRBV7-2; j_gene: TRBJ1-2; abundance: NA; CDR3nt: TGTGCCAGCAGCGTCGATCGGGGGGCCCGTAGCTACACCTTC; CDR3aa: CASSVDRGARSYTF
d_gene: TRBD2; len: 15; v_gene: TRBV10-3; j_gene: TRBJ2-1; abundance: NA; CDR3nt: TGTGCCATCAGTGAGACTAGCGGGAGTGACAATGAGCAGTTCTTC; CDR3aa: CAISETSGSDNEQFF
d_gene: NA; len: 17; v_gene: TRBV11-1; j_gene: TRBJ2-7; abundance: NA; CDR3nt: TGTGCCAGCAGCTTAGCGTTTCGCACCAAAGACCCCTACGAGCAGTACTTC; CDR3aa: CASSLAFRTKDPYEQYF
d_gene: TRBD1; len: 15; v_gene: TRBV20-1; j_gene: TRBJ2-3; abundance: NA; CDR3nt: TGCAGTGCTACAAGGACAGGACACAGCACAGATACGCAGTATTTT; CDR3aa: CSATRTGHSTDTQYF
d_gene: NA; len: 15; v_gene: TRBV4-2; j_gene: TRBJ1-1; abundance: many; CDR3nt: TGTGCCAGCAGCCAAGCGCCCCGAGGGAACACTGAAGCTTTCTTT; CDR3aa: CASSQAPRGNTEAFF
d_gene: NA; len: 15; v_gene: TRBV11-1; j_gene: TRBJ2-1; abundance: many; CDR3nt: TGTGCCAGCATTCTAGGGACGACCGGCCGCTATGAGCAGTTCTTC; CDR3aa: CASILGTTGRYEQFF
d_gene: NA; len: 12; v_gene: TRBV3-1; j_gene: TRBJ2-5; abundance: NA; CDR3nt: TGTGCCAGCAGCCAAGTCACTGAGACCCAGTACTTC; CDR3aa: CASSQVTETQYF
d_gene: TRBD1; len: 15; v_gene: TRBV4-3; j_gene: TRBJ1-2; abundance: many; CDR3nt: TGCGCCAGCAGCCATCTCGGGGGACAGGGAACGGCCTACACCTTC; CDR3aa: CASSHLGGQGTAYTF
d_gene: NA; len: 17; v_gene: TRBV7-9; j_gene: TRBJ2-1; abundance: NA; CDR3nt: TGTGCCAGCAGCTTAGCCGGAGGGCACTACTCCTACAATGAGCAGTTCTTC; CDR3aa: CASSLAGGHYSYNEQFF
d_gene: NA; len: 11; v_gene: TRBV10-3; j_gene: TRBJ2-1; abundance: NA; CDR3nt: TGTGCCATCAGTGTAGGGCATGAGCAGTTCTTC; CDR3aa: CAISVGHEQFF
d_gene: TRBD2; len: 15; v_gene: TRBV10-3; j_gene: TRBJ2-1; abundance: NA; CDR3nt: TGTGCCATCAGCGCTTTACGGCGGGAGATCAATGAGCAGTTCTTC; CDR3aa: CAISALRREINEQFF
d_gene: NA; len: 13; v_gene: TRBV28; j_gene: TRBJ2-3; abundance: few; CDR3nt: TGTGCCAGCAGTTCAGGGGTAGAAGATACGCAGTATTTT; CDR3aa: CASSSGVEDTQYF
d_gene: NA; len: 15; v_gene: TRBV27; j_gene: TRBJ1-4; abundance: NA; CDR3nt: TGTGCCAGCAGTTGGGCGGAGCTTGCTAATGAAAAACTGTTTTTT; CDR3aa: CASSWAELANEKLFF
d_gene: TRBD1; len: 15; v_gene: TRBV3-1; j_gene: TRBJ2-7; abundance: few; CDR3nt: TGTGCCAGCAGCCCCCAACCGGGACAGTCCTACGAGCAGTACTTC; CDR3aa: CASSPQPGQSYEQYF
d_gene: NA; len: 13; v_gene: TRBV27; j_gene: TRBJ2-7; abundance: many; CDR3nt: TGTGCCAGCAGTAGGGGTATCACCTACGAGCAGTACTTC; CDR3aa: CASSRGITYEQYF
d_gene: TRBD1; len: 14; v_gene: TRBV6-1; j_gene: TRBJ2-1; abundance: NA; CDR3nt: TGTGCCAGCAGTCGGACAGGTCGGGACAATGAGCAGTTCTTC; CDR3aa: CASSRTGRDNEQFF
d_gene: NA; len: 14; v_gene: TRBV12-3/TRBV12-4; j_gene: TRBJ2-7; abundance: NA; CDR3nt: TGTGCCAGCAGTTTTAGTACAGGGCTCCTGGAGCAGTACTTC; CDR3aa: CASSFSTGLLEQYF
d_gene: NA; len: 17; v_gene: TRBV11-2; j_gene: TRBJ1-5; abundance: once; CDR3nt: TGTGCCAGCAGCTTAGGTGGGGTCGGCAGATTCAATCAGCCCCAGCATTTT; CDR3aa: CASSLGGVGRFNQPQHF
d_gene: NA; len: 13; v_gene: TRBV29-1; j_gene: TRBJ2-3; abundance: NA; CDR3nt: TGCAGCGTTCCGGGCCGACACCCCGATACGCAGTATTTT; CDR3aa: CSVPGRHPDTQYF
d_gene: NA; len: 15; v_gene: TRBV6-2/TRBV6-3; j_gene: TRBJ2-7; abundance: many; CDR3nt: TGTGCCAGCAGTTACCCACATCGACAGCCCTACGAGCAGTACTTC; CDR3aa: CASSYPHRQPYEQYF
d_gene: NA; len: 12; v_gene: TRBV28; j_gene: TRBJ2-2; abundance: NA; CDR3nt: TGTGCCAGCACACGGAACACCGGGGAGATGTTTTTT; CDR3aa: CASTRNTGEMFF
d_gene: NA; len: 15; v_gene: TRBV19; j_gene: TRBJ1-1; abundance: few; CDR3nt: TGTGCCAGCAACGCGGGGTTAGGGCTCAACACTGAAGCTTTCTTT; CDR3aa: CASNAGLGLNTEAFF
d_gene: TRBD1; len: 14; v_gene: TRBV20-1; j_gene: TRBJ2-5; abundance: few; CDR3nt: TGCAGTTCTCGGACAGGGGGGTGGTCGGAGACCCAGTACTTC; CDR3aa: CSSRTGGWSETQYF
d_gene: NA; len: 15; v_gene: TRBV7-9; j_gene: TRBJ2-2; abundance: NA; CDR3nt: TGTGCCAGCAGCCTAGTACTTCCGAACACCGGGGAGCTGTTTTTT; CDR3aa: CASSLVLPNTGELFF
d_gene: NA; len: 15; v_gene: TRBV10-3; j_gene: TRBJ2-7; abundance: NA; CDR3nt: TGTGCCATCAGTGATTTTACTAGGCCTAACTACGAGCAGTACTTC; CDR3aa: CAISDFTRPNYEQYF
d_gene: TRBD2; len: 19; v_gene: TRBV4-1; j_gene: TRBJ2-7; abundance: NA; CDR3nt: TGCGCCAGCAGCCAAGATTTCCCTAGCGGGAGTTCCGGCTCCTACCAGCAGTACTTC; CDR3aa: CASSQDFPSGSSGSYQQYF
d_gene: NA; len: 13; v_gene: TRBV28; j_gene: TRBJ2-5; abundance: NA; CDR3nt: TGTGCCAGCAGTACCCCAGGTCAAGAGACCCAGTACTTC; CDR3aa: CASSTPGQETQYF
d_gene: TRBD1; len: 16; v_gene: TRBV2; j_gene: TRBJ2-7; abundance: NA; CDR3nt: TGTGCCAGCAGTGAGATGAGGACAGGGGTCGGGTACGAGCAGTACTTC; CDR3aa: CASSEMRTGVGYEQYF
d_gene: TRBD1; len: 16; v_gene: TRBV2; j_gene: TRBJ1-2; abundance: NA; CDR3nt: TGTGCCAGCACTACTGCTCCAGGGACAGGGAGTTATGGCTACACCTTC; CDR3aa: CASTTAPGTGSYGYTF
d_gene: NA; len: 15; v_gene: TRBV28; j_gene: TRBJ1-4; abundance: few; CDR3nt: TGTGCCAGCAGTTTAATGTGGGGGCGCCCCGAAAAACTGTTTTTT; CDR3aa: CASSLMWGRPEKLFF
d_gene: NA; len: 17; v_gene: TRBV7-2; j_gene: TRBJ2-2; abundance: NA; CDR3nt: TGTGCCAGCAGCTTTCCCCCCCGGAGAAGATTCACCGGGGAGCTGTTTTTT; CDR3aa: CASSFPPRRRFTGELFF
d_gene: TRBD1; len: 17; v_gene: TRBV12-3/TRBV12-4; j_gene: TRBJ1-5; abundance: NA; CDR3nt: TGTGCCAGCAGTTTTAGGACAGGAGCAAATAGCAATCAGCCCCAGCATTTT; CDR3aa: CASSFRTGANSNQPQHF
d_gene: TRBD2; len: 14; v_gene: TRBV20-1; j_gene: TRBJ2-3; abundance: many; CDR3nt: TGCAGTGCCATACTAGCGGGGATCACAGATACGCAGTATTTT; CDR3aa: CSAILAGITDTQYF
d_gene: NA; len: 14; v_gene: TRBV2; j_gene: TRBJ2-2; abundance: NA; CDR3nt: TGTGCCAGCAAAAGACGAGAGAACACCGGGGAGCTGTTTTTT; CDR3aa: CASKRRENTGELFF
d_gene: TRBD1; len: 11; v_gene: TRBV12-5; j_gene: TRBJ2-1; abundance: NA; CDR3nt: TGTGCTAGTGGCAGGGGGAATGAGCAGTTCTTC; CDR3aa: CASGRGNEQFF
d_gene: TRBD2; len: 13; v_gene: TRBV19; j_gene: TRBJ2-3; abundance: few; CDR3nt: TGTGCCAGCGGGGGGTCTAGCACAGATACGCAGTATTTT; CDR3aa: CASGGSSTDTQYF
d_gene: NA; len: 16; v_gene: TRBV5-5; j_gene: TRBJ2-5; abundance: NA; CDR3nt: TGTGCCAGCAGCAGGACGGGACCGCAGTACCAAGAGACCCAGTACTTC; CDR3aa: CASSRTGPQYQETQYF
d_gene: NA; len: 15; v_gene: TRBV9; j_gene: TRBJ2-7; abundance: once; CDR3nt: TGTGCCAGCAGCGTAGCTTGGGGGGCAGCCTACGAGCAGTACTTC; CDR3aa: CASSVAWGAAYEQYF
d_gene: NA; len: 12; v_gene: TRBV28; j_gene: TRBJ1-2; abundance: many; CDR3nt: TGTGCCAGCAGTTTGGACAGACGTGGCTACACCTTC; CDR3aa: CASSLDRRGYTF
d_gene: NA; len: 12; v_gene: TRBV2; j_gene: TRBJ1-4; abundance: NA; CDR3nt: TGTGCCAGCACACCGCTGAATGAAAAACTGTTTTTT; CDR3aa: CASTPLNEKLFF
d_gene: TRBD2; len: 20; v_gene: TRBV6-1; j_gene: TRBJ2-7; abundance: NA; CDR3nt: TGTGCCAGCAGTGAAGCGGGGGGTGTTGTCGTGGCGGGAGTTGGGAGTGAGCAGTACTTC; CDR3aa: CASSEAGGVVVAGVGSEQYF
d_gene: NA; len: 15; v_gene: TRBV20-1; j_gene: TRBJ2-3; abundance: many; CDR3nt: TGCAGTGCTACCACGCCCAGAGGGCGAACAGATACGCAGTATTTT; CDR3aa: CSATTPRGRTDTQYF
d_gene: NA; len: 17; v_gene: TRBV24-1; j_gene: TRBJ2-3; abundance: few; CDR3nt: TGTGCCACCAGTGAGCCGCCAGGGCGACGACTCACAGATACGCAGTATTTT; CDR3aa: CATSEPPGRRLTDTQYF
d_gene: TRBD2; len: 16; v_gene: TRBV2; j_gene: TRBJ2-1; abundance: NA; CDR3nt: TGTGCCAGCACCAGTTCCCGGACTAGCGGATACAATGAGCAGTTCTTC; CDR3aa: CASTSSRTSGYNEQFF
d_gene: NA; len: 13; v_gene: TRBV7-2; j_gene: TRBJ1-1; abundance: NA; CDR3nt: TGTGCCAGCAGCTTAAAGGGGGTCGTCGAAGCTTTCTTT; CDR3aa: CASSLKGVVEAFF
d_gene: NA; len: 14; v_gene: TRBV28; j_gene: TRBJ1-4; abundance: NA; CDR3nt: TGTGCCAGCAGTTTCCGGGATCCTAATGAAAAACTGGTTTTT; CDR3aa: CASSFRDPNEKLVF
d_gene: NA; len: 16; v_gene: TRBV27; j_gene: TRBJ2-2; abundance: NA; CDR3nt: TGTGCCAGCAGTTCGATCGCTGGGATTAACACCGGGGAGCTGTTTTTT; CDR3aa: CASSSIAGINTGELFF
d_gene: NA; len: 13; v_gene: TRBV7-9; j_gene: TRBJ1-6; abundance: NA; CDR3nt: TGTGCCAGCAGCAAAGGGGGATTTTCACCCGTCCACTTT; CDR3aa: CASSKGGFSPVHF
d_gene: NA; len: 14; v_gene: TRBV28; j_gene: TRBJ2-7; abundance: few; CDR3nt: TGTGCCAGCAGTCCTCAGTCTAAAACCTACGAGCAGTACTTC; CDR3aa: CASSPQSKTYEQYF